This T cell receptor (beta chain) was recovered during a study of shared clonotypes between healthy human individuals. This clone appeared once. Its specificity is not known. The sample has other DNA sequences that encode this CDR3 too. Findings and limits, study-wide: The study generally estimated greater richness for naive than memory subsets.

Germline V CDR1 and CDR2: MDHEN, SYDVKM. V was clipped by 6 bases and J by 0 bases; unmatched bases: 4. CDR3 size: 14 residues. This table comes from immunoSEQ multiplex PCR, and its TCRdb copy is limited to in-frame clones, with some not included. The sample has about 2.1 million clones, roughly 93% seen once. CD45RO-negative, CCR7-positively selected cells formed the naive CD8 fraction, excluding terminally differentiated effector memory CD45RA+ cells. This clonotype was sampled from a man aged 18 to 35 in good health. Some clones in this sample may be carry-over from other donors' samples. The rearrangement uses TRBV28 and TRBJ2-7, with 8 bases identical to TRBD2. Sequencing was performed on naive CD8+ T cells from PBMCs. CDR3 sequence reads: CASRLAGNSYEQYF. CDR3 bases: TGTGCCAGCAGGCTAGCGGGCAACTCCTACGAGCAGTACTTC.